The 25 T cell receptor beta chains in this list originate from one sample, sequenced in a study of cytomegalovirus exposure and HLA in healthy donors. Primers included in the PCR were 60 Vbeta and 13 Jbeta primers. Clones were sequenced by immunoSEQ multiplex PCR, and TCRdb holds only the in-frame ones, with some missing. The table shows about 160,000 clones, with approximately 80% occurring only once. The sequencing sample was made of PBMCs. These receptors originate from a young man in good health and CMV-seropositive.

This CDR3 reads CASSDRGRPANTGELFF. In DNA form, the CDR3 reads TGTGCCAGCAGTGACCGAGGGCGGCCTGCGAACACCGGGGAGCTGTTTTTT. The chain combines TRBV6-1 with TRBJ2-2; the D gene is possibly TRBD2 (5 bases). The CDR3 consists of 17 residues. Germline CDR1 MNHNS, CDR2 SASEGT. V lost 3 bases and J lost 0, with 14 bases in between.

The rearrangement uses TRBV5-6 and TRBJ1-1, with D unresolved. The CDR3 sequence is 16 residues long. Trimming cost V 3 bases and J 0 bases, with 15 bases left between them. CDR1 is SGHDT, CDR2 YYEEEE, per germline. CDR3 sequence reads: CASSSMTGAMNTEAFF. DNA of the CDR3: TGTGCCAGCAGCTCTATGACGGGAGCTATGAACACTGAAGCTTTCTTT. The variable domain in full, completed from reference TRBV5-6 and TRBJ1-1, reads DAGVTQSPTHLIKTRGQQVTLRCSPKSGHDTVSWYQQALGQGPQFIFQYYEEEERQRGNFPDRFSGHQFPNYSSELNVNALLLGDSALYLCASSSMTGAMNTEAFFGQGTRLTVV.

V gene TRBV5-1 combines with J gene TRBJ2-7; no clear D. Germline V lookup: CDR1 SGHRS, CDR2 YFSETQ. V lost 0 bases to trimming and J lost 7 bases, with 5 bases between them. This CDR3 spans 11 amino acids. DNA of the CDR3: TGCGCCAGCAGCTTGGTCGGGGAGCAGTACTTC. Translation: CASSLVGEQYF.

This sequence joins TRBV7-3 and TRBJ2-3; 7 nucleotides agree with TRBD2. Germline CDR1 is SGHTA and CDR2 is FQGTGA. This CDR3 is built from 14 residues. J was trimmed by 6 bases and V by 5 bases; bases with no gene match: 8. The DNA for the CDR3 is TGTGCCAGCAGCCCCGGGGGGTTTACGGATACGCAGTATTTT. Translated, it gives CASSPGGFTDTQYF.

Points on this clone: Mismatch with germline at one junction end may stem from a read error. The chain has TRBV13 and TRBJ2-2; 12 bases fit TRBD2. The length of the CDR3 is 18 residues. From germline, CDR1 is PRHDT and CDR2 FYEKMQ (reference sequence). This CDR3 reads CASSLGTSGLWNTGELFF. CDR3 DNA sequence: TGTGCCAGCAGCCTAGGGACTAGCGGGTTATGGAACACCGGGGAGCTGTTTTTT.

The chain joins TRBV13 to TRBJ2-2, with D perhaps TRBD2 (7 bases). V lost 1 base and J 5 bases, leaving 14 bases between the germline ends. This CDR3 is built from 16 residues. The germline CDR1 and CDR2 sequences are PRHDT and FYEKMQ (reference sequence). CDR3 sequence reads: CASSLEGGLPTGELFF. CDR3 nucleotide sequence: TGTGCCAGCAGCTTAGAGGGGGGGCTCCCGACCGGGGAGCTGTTTTTT.

There are a few counts of this clone. The chain combines TRBV9 with TRBJ1-1; D unresolved. The V gene lost 5 bases and the J gene lost 8 bases, with 13 bases spanning the gap. The CDR3 is made up of 12 amino acids. Germline V gives CDR1 SGDLS, CDR2 YYNGEE. CDR3 region: CASSPPAGEAFF. The CDR3 coding sequence is TGTGCCAGCAGTCCCCCGGCGGGGGAAGCTTTCTTT.

This clone was found a few times. The chain recombines TRBV19 with TRBJ1-5; 8 bases fit TRBD1. Germline lookup yields CDR1 LNHDA and CDR2 SQIVND (reference sequence). This CDR3 contains 13 residues. J lost 6 bases, V lost 6 bases, and 4 bases had no gene match. CDR3 bases: TGTGCCAGTAGCCGACAGGGGACTCAGCCCCAGCATTTT. This codes for CASSRQGTQPQHF.

Turning to this clone: Germline and junction disagree at one end, which may indicate a read error. The chain recombines TRBV7-9 with TRBJ2-1, with D possibly matching TRBD2 (6 bases). This CDR3 comprises 15 residues. Germline CDR1 SEHNR, CDR2 FQNEAQ (reference sequence). The CDR3 DNA reads as TGTGCCAGCAGCGCGGGACTGACCTCCGACAATGAGCAGTTCTTC. This sequence encodes CASSAGLTSDNEQFF.

The chain has TRBV27 and TRBJ2-7; TRBD1 is a possible D gene (5 bases). V was trimmed by 0 bases and J by 5 bases, leaving 14 bases between them. This CDR3 region has 15 residues. Looked up from germline, CDR1 is MNHEY and CDR2 is SMNVEV (reference sequence). CDR3 sequence (DNA): TGTGCCAGCAGTTTATCGTATAGGGGTTTTGACGAGCAGTACTTC. This gives the protein CASSLSYRGFDEQYF.

In the case of this clone: The sample has other DNA sequences that encode this CDR3 too. The chain combines TRBV5-1 with TRBJ1-4, with TRBD1 matching 9 bases. The V gene end was trimmed by 3 bases and the J gene end by 6 bases; junction bases not matched to a gene: 3. There are 14 residues in the CDR3. The V gene's germline CDR1 is SGHRS and CDR2 YFSETQ. The CDR3, as DNA: TGCGCCAGCAGCTCAGGACAGGGGCATGAAAAACTGTTTTTT. It encodes CASSSGQGHEKLFF. Looking up the rest from reference TRBV5-1 and TRBJ1-4 gives the full variable domain: KAGVTQTPRYLIKTRGQQVTLSCSPISGHRSVSWYQQTPGQGLQFLFEYFSETQRNKGNFPGRFSGRQFSNSRSEMNVSTLELGDSALYLCASSSGQGHEKLFFGSGTQLSVL.

This clone was counted once. The gene calls are TRBV4-1 and TRBJ1-5; D is ambiguous. Deletions cut 2 bases from V and 7 bases from J, with 15 bases between. The CDR3 is made up of 15 amino acids. Germline V CDR1 and CDR2: MGHRA, YSYEKL. This CDR3 reads CASSQLRGPGQPQHF. The CDR3 coding sequence is TGCGCCAGCAGCCAACTTCGAGGGCCCGGACAGCCCCAGCATTTT.

This sequence joins TRBV13 and TRBJ1-2; D possibly corresponds to TRBD1 (6 bases). The CDR3 runs 17 residues. V shed 5 bases and J shed 1 base, with 20 bases lying between them. The germline gives CDR1 PRHDT, CDR2 FYEKMQ (reference sequence). The CDR3, as DNA: TGTGCCAGCAGCACACGGACAGAAGGGGTAGTTAACTATGGCTACACCTTC. Translating it yields CASSTRTEGVVNYGYTF.

The genes are TRBV15 and TRBJ1-1; D is perhaps TRBD1 (5 bases). The germline CDR1 and CDR2 sequences are LNHNV and YYDKDF (reference sequence). This CDR3 spans 16 amino acids. Trimming removed 0 bases from V and 0 bases from J, with 11 bases in between. Here the CDR3 DNA reads TGTGCCACCAGCAGAGATCAGGGTCAGGTGAACACTGAAGCTTTCTTT. The encoded protein is CATSRDQGQVNTEAFF.

The chain employs TRBV7-2 and TRBJ1-6; possible D gene TRBD1, 6 bases. From germline, CDR1 is SGHTA and CDR2 FQGNSA. The CDR3 contains 14 residues. V was shortened by 6 bases and J by 10 bases, with 16 bases between the two germline ends. As DNA, the CDR3 is TGTGCCAGCAGTTTCACAGGGAGCGAATCACCCCTCCACTTT. This codes for CASSFTGSESPLHF. Full variable domain (rest looked up from reference TRBV7-2 and TRBJ1-6): GAGVSQSPSNKVTEKGKDVELRCDPISGHTALYWYRQSLGQGLEFLIYFQGNSAPDKSGLPSDRFSAERTGGSVSTLTIQRTQQEDSAVYLCASSFTGSESPLHFGNGTRLTVT.

This chain joins TRBV19 and TRBJ1-1; D unclear. The germline CDR1 and CDR2 sequences are LNHDA and SQIVND (reference sequence). Trimming took 3 bases from V and 5 from J, leaving 10 bases between them. This CDR3 is 13 amino acids long. The CDR3 is CASSIGRRTEAFF. The CDR3 DNA follows: TGTGCCAGTAGTATTGGGCGCCGGACTGAAGCTTTCTTT.

This chain joins TRBV5-6 and TRBJ2-5; D ambiguous. The J call may be faulty, since TRBJ2-7 better matches the DNA end. This CDR3 contains 15 residues. CDR1 and CDR2 (germline): SGHDT, YYEEEE. CDR3 in amino acids: CASSLRDGHLYEQYF. The DNA of the CDR3 is TGTGCCAGCAGCTTGAGAGATGGGCACCTCTACGAGCAGTACTTC.

This chain uses TRBV11-2 with TRBJ1-3; D call uncertain. V lost 5 bases to trimming and J lost 2 bases, with 16 bases between them. CDR3 length: 16 residues. Germline V lookup: CDR1 SGHAT, CDR2 FQNNGV. The DNA for the CDR3 is TGTGCCAGCAGCCGCAGTCCGGGTAGGCCTGGAAACACCATATATTTT. It encodes CASSRSPGRPGNTIYF.

Worth noting for this clone: Additional DNA sequences in this sample encode the identical CDR3. This chain joins TRBV2 and TRBJ1-1, with 7 bases lining up with TRBD1. Germline CDR1 SNHLY, CDR2 FYNNEI. The length of the CDR3 is 16 residues. J was trimmed by 8 bases and V by 0 bases; bases with no gene match: 12. The CDR3 nucleotides are TGTGCCAGCAGTGAAGCCGTCAGGACAGGTAAAGCGGAAGCTTTCTTT. As protein: CASSEAVRTGKAEAFF.

Only one count was recorded for this clone. The genes are TRBV9 and TRBJ2-5, with TRBD2 matching over 8 bases. The CDR3 contains 15 residues. Germline V gene sequence: CDR1 SGDLS, CDR2 YYNGEE. The junction had 5 bases not matched to a gene; V was cut back by 3 bases and J by 1 base. As DNA, the CDR3 is TGTGCCAGCAGCGGTAGCGGGGCCCCCCAAGAGACCCAGTACTTC. It is translated as CASSGSGAPQETQYF.

In its sample, this clone was seen a few times. The rearrangement links TRBV5-4 to TRBJ1-4, with a tentative D call TRBD1 (6 bases). The CDR3 covers 16 residues. Trimming removed 3 bases at V and 7 bases at J, with 19 bases between. Germline lookup yields CDR1 SGHNT and CDR2 YYREEE (reference sequence). The CDR3 here is CASSYPLGQGREKLFF. The CDR3 coding sequence is TGTGCCAGCAGCTACCCCCTGGGGCAGGGGCGTGAAAAACTGTTTTTT.

The chain couples TRBV6-5 to TRBJ2-3; perhaps TRBD2 as D (5 bases). Germline V gene lookup returns CDR1 MNHEY and CDR2 SVGAGI. V lost 4 bases to trimming and J lost 3 bases, with 14 bases between them. The CDR3 contains 15 residues. In DNA form, the CDR3 reads TGTGCCAGCAGTTTGGGCGCGGGCCGGACAGATACGCAGTATTTT. Encoded protein: CASSLGAGRTDTQYF.

The chain couples TRBV29-1 to TRBJ2-5; 8 bases match TRBD2. Per germline, CDR1 SQVTM and CDR2 ANQGSEA. V was pared by 3 bases and J by 4 bases, with 4 bases of the junction left unmatched. This CDR3 spans 13 amino acids. The CDR3 DNA follows: TGCAGCGTTGATAGGACTAGCCGAGAGACCCAGTACTTC. Protein sequence: CSVDRTSRETQYF.

The V gene is TRBV7-9, the J gene TRBJ1-2; 7 nucleotides agree with TRBD1. V lost 5 bases and J lost 8; bases outside the gene matches: 8. CDR3 length: 13 residues. CDR1 is SEHNR and CDR2 is FQNEAQ in the germline V gene (reference sequence). The DNA of the CDR3 is TGTGCCAGCAGCCTAGACAGGGTGGAGGGCTACACCTTC. It specifies CASSLDRVEGYTF. Based on the CDR3 plus reference TRBV7-9 and TRBJ1-2, the full variable domain is DTGVSQNPRHKITKRGQNVTFRCDPISEHNRLYWYRQTLGQGPEFLTYFQNEAQLEKSRLLSDRFSAERPKGSFSTLEIQRTEQGDSAMYLCASSLDRVEGYTFGSGTRLTVV.

J is TRBJ2-1 and V is TRBV7-2, with 7 nucleotides matching TRBD1. Trimming cost V 5 bases and J 2 bases; bases outside gene matches: 9. Germline loops: CDR1 SGHTA, CDR2 FQGNSA. The CDR3 is 16 residues long. The CDR3: CASSRGQAVAYNEQFF. The CDR3 DNA is TGTGCCAGCAGCCGCGGACAGGCCGTCGCCTACAATGAGCAGTTCTTC.